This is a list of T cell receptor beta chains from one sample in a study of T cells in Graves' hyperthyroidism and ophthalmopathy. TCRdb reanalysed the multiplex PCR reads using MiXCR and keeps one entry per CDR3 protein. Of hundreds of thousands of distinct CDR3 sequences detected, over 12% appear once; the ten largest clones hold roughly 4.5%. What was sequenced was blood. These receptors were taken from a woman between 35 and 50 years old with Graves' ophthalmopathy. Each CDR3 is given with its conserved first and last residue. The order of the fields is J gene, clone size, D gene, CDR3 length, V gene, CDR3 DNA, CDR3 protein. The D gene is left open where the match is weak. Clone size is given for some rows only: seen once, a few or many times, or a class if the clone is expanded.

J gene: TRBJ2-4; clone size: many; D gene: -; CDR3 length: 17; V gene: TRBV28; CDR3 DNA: TGTGCCAGCAGTTTTCCGGACACGGAGCTAGCCAAAAACATTCAGTACTTC; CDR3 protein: CASSFPDTELAKNIQYF
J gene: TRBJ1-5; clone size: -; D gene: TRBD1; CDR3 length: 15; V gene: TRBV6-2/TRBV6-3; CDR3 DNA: TGTGCCAGCAGCACCAGGGGACAGGGGTATCAGCCCCAGCATTTT; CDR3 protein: CASSTRGQGYQPQHF
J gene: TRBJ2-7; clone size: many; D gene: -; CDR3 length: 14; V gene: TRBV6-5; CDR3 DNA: TGTGCCAGCAGTTACACTCCTTCGGGGGACGAGCAGTACTTC; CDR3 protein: CASSYTPSGDEQYF
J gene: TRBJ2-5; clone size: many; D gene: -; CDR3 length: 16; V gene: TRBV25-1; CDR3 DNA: TGTGCCAGCAGTGAATATGGGGGTCGTTCCCAAGAGACCCAGTACTTC; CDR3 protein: CASSEYGGRSQETQYF
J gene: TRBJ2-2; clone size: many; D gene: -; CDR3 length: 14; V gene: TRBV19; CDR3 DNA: TGTGCCAGTACCCCAGGGACTAACACCGGGGAGCTGTTTTTT; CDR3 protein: CASTPGTNTGELFF
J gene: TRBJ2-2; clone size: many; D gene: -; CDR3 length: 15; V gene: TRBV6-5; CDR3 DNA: TGTGCCAGCAGTAACCCGTACAGGGAGACCGGGGAGCTGTTTTTT; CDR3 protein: CASSNPYRETGELFF
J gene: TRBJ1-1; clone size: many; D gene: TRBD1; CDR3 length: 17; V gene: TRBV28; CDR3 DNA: TGTGCCAGCAGTTCCTACCCCGGGACAGGAATGAACACTGAAGCTTTCTTT; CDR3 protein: CASSSYPGTGMNTEAFF
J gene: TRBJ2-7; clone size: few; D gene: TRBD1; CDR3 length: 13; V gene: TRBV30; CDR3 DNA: TGTGCCTGGAGTGCGGGACAGACCTACGAGCAGTACTTC; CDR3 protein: CAWSAGQTYEQYF
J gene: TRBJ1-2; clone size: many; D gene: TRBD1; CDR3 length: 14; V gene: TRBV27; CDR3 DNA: TGTGCCAGCAGTTCTCTGACAGGGGGCTATGGCTACACCTTC; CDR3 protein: CASSSLTGGYGYTF
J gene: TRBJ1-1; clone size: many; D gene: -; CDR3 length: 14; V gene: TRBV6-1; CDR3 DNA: TGTGCCAGCACCTACGACGGGGCAGGCTCTGAAGCTTTCTTT; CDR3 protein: CASTYDGAGSEAFF
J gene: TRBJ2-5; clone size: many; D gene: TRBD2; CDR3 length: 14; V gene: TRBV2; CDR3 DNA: TGTGCCAGCAGTGAGGGAGCGGGGGGGGAGACCCAGTACTTC; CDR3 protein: CASSEGAGGETQYF
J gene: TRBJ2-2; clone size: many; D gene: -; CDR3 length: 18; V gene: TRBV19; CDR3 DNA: TGTGCCAGTAGTAAGTTGAGGCGGACGAATCCGAACACCGGGGAGCTGTTTTTT; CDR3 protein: CASSKLRRTNPNTGELFF
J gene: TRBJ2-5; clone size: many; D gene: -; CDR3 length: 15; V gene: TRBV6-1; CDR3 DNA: TGTGCCAGCAGAGATAGGGAAGGCCTTCGGGAGACCCAGTACTTC; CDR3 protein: CASRDREGLRETQYF
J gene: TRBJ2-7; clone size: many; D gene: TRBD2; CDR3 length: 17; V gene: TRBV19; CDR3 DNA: TGTGCCAGTAGTATGGGTCTTGGGGCTAGCGGATCCTACGAGCAGTACTTC; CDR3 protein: CASSMGLGASGSYEQYF
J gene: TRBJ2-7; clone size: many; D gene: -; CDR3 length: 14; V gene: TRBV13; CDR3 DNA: TGTGCCAGCAGCTTAAGGCAGGGGATTAGCGAGCAGTACTTC; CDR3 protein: CASSLRQGISEQYF
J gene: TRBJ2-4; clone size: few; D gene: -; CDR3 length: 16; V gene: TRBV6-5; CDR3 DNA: TGTGCCAGCAGTTACTCCGGGGTGGGGGCCAAAAACATTCAGTACTTC; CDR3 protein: CASSYSGVGAKNIQYF
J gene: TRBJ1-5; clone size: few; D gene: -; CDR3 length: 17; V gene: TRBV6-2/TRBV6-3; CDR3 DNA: TGTGCCAGCAGTTACTCAGGAGGGCGAAGAAGCAATCAGCCCCAGCATTTT; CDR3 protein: CASSYSGGRRSNQPQHF
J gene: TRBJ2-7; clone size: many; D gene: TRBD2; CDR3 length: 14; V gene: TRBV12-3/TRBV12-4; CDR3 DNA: TGTGCCAGCAGTCCCACGGGAGGACGGTACGAGCAGTACTTC; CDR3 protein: CASSPTGGRYEQYF
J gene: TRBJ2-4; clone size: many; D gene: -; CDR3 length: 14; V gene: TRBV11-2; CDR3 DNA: TGTGCCAGCAGCAATATGGGAGGGGGAAACATTCAGTACTTC; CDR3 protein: CASSNMGGGNIQYF
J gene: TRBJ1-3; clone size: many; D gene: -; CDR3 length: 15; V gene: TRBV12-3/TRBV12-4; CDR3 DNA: TGTGCCAGCAGTTGGGGACCGAGCTCTGGAAACACCATATATTTT; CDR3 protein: CASSWGPSSGNTIYF
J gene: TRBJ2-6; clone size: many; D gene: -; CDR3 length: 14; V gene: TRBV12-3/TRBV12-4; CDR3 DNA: TGTGCCAGCAGTGGGGAGACTGGGGCCAACGTCCTGACTTTC; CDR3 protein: CASSGETGANVLTF
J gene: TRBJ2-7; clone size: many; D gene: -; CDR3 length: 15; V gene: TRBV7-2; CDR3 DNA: TGTGCCAGCAGCTTAGCGGGGGGTGAAAACTACGAGCAGTACTTC; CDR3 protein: CASSLAGGENYEQYF
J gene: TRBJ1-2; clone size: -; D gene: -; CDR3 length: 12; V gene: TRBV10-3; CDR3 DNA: TGTGCCATCAGTGAGGGGGGAAGCGGCTACACCTTC; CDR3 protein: CAISEGGSGYTF